These 17 T cell receptor beta chains originate from one sample sequenced in a study of T cells in Graves' hyperthyroidism and ophthalmopathy. Authors of the study amplified TCR beta CDR3 regions from RNA transcripts. With the HTBI primer set, the TCR CDR3 went through a first round of RT-PCR. Via MiXCR, TCRdb re-called the multiplex PCR reads, giving one row per CDR3 protein. The sample carries a few hundred thousand distinct CDR3 sequences, roughly 14% recorded once. The specimen sequenced was blood. The receptors come from a man younger than 45 with Graves' hyperthyroidism that later progressed to Graves' ophthalmopathy.

J is TRBJ2-7 and V is TRBV19, with TRBD1 identical over 8 bases. J lost 4 bases, V lost 10 bases, and 9 bases had no gene match. Germline lookup yields CDR1 LNHDA and CDR2 SQIVND (reference sequence). The CDR3 length is 13 residues. CDR3 sequence reads: CATTGTGWYEQYF. CDR3 coding DNA: TGTGCCACTACCGGGACAGGTTGGTACGAGCAGTACTTC.

The chain has TRBV11-2 and TRBJ2-5; 8 positions match TRBD2. V shed 3 bases and J 2 bases; nucleotides not matched to a gene: 8. This CDR3 has 16 residues. Germline CDR1 reads SGHAT; CDR2 reads FQNNGV. CDR3: CASSFFVSGGQETQYF. The CDR3 bases are TGTGCCAGCAGCTTCTTCGTGAGCGGGGGTCAAGAGACCCAGTACTTC.

The sample holds many counts of this clonotype. The J gene is TRBJ2-1, the V gene TRBV5-1; 10 bases fit TRBD1. Germline assignment: CDR1 SGHRS and CDR2 YFSETQ. The CDR3 totals 15 residues. V shed 1 base, J shed 6 bases, and the junction held 4 bases outside the gene matches. The CDR3, as DNA: TGCGCCAGCAGCTTGCGGACAGGGGGAACCAATGAGCAGTTCTTC. Protein: CASSLRTGGTNEQFF.

This CDR3 is CSAQHDTSANYGYTF. The CDR3 DNA is TGCAGTGCCCAGCACGACACCTCCGCTAACTATGGCTACACCTTC. The V and J genes are TRBV20-1 and TRBJ1-2; D not resolved. The V gene lost 6 bases and the J gene lost 0 bases, with 17 bases spanning the gap. In germline, CDR1 is DFQATT, CDR2 SNEGSKA (reference sequence). The CDR3 has 15 amino acids.

This clonotype has just a few counts. This chain joins TRBV24-1 and TRBJ2-6; possibly TRBD1 for D (6 bases). Germline values: CDR1 KGHDR, CDR2 SFDVKD. The V and J ends lost 6 bases and 2 bases respectively, with 13 bases between them. This CDR3 region has 16 residues. In DNA, the CDR3 is TGTGCCACCAGTCCCCGGCAGGGGACTGGGGCCAACGTCCTGACTTTC. Protein product: CATSPRQGTGANVLTF.

Concerning this clonotype: A much more abundant neighbour one base away suggests this may be a read error. V gene TRBV2 combines with J gene TRBJ1-5; possible D gene TRBD1, 5 bases. CDR1 SNHLY and CDR2 FYNNEI come from the germline V gene. The CDR3 sequence is 15 residues long. The CDR3 nucleotides are TGTGCCGGCAGGGTAGACATCCTGGGAAATCAGCCCCAGCATTTT. Its protein product is CAGRVDILGNQPQHF.

The chain links TRBV2 to TRBJ2-4, with D tentatively TRBD1 (6 bases). V was cut by 3 bases and J by 0 bases, with 9 bases left in between. CDR1 SNHLY and CDR2 FYNNEI come from the germline V gene. The CDR3 loop spans 15 amino acids. For the CDR3, the DNA is TGTGCCAGCAGTGAGACAGGAATAGCCAAAAACATTCAGTACTTC. It specifies CASSETGIAKNIQYF.

This clonotype was counted many times. This chain links TRBV12-3 or TRBV12-4 with TRBJ1-2, with a possible D match to TRBD1 (5 bases). CDR3 length: 13 amino acids. Trimming pared 3 bases from V and 4 bases from J, leaving 9 bases between. The chain's CDR3 is CASSFDSSYGYTF. The DNA of the CDR3 is TGTGCCAGCAGTTTTGACAGCAGCTATGGCTACACCTTC.

The rearrangement links TRBV29-1 to TRBJ2-1; 9 nucleotides agree with TRBD1. Per germline, CDR1 SQVTM and CDR2 ANQGSEA. The CDR3 runs to 15 residues. V lost 5 bases to trimming and J lost 4 bases; unmatched junction nucleotides: 9. CDR3 nucleotide sequence: TGCAGCGTTCGATCGTCCGGGACAGGGTACAATGAGCAGTTCTTC. Translating gives CSVRSSGTGYNEQFF.

This clonotype was seen repeatedly, ten times or more. This chain connects TRBV30 to TRBJ2-3, with 7 nucleotides matching TRBD1. Trimming cost V 1 base and J 1 base; bases outside gene matches: 14. The germline V gene has CDR1 GTSNPN and CDR2 SVGIG (reference sequence). This CDR3 region has 18 residues. CDR3 sequence (DNA): TGTGCCTGGAGTGCACCCCTCCTTGACAGGGCGCGCACAGATACGCAGTATTTT. Translated, it gives CAWSAPLLDRARTDTQYF.

CDR3: CASSLGRWSAGTQETQYF. The CDR3 coding sequence is TGTGCCAGCAGCTTAGGGCGCTGGTCGGCAGGGACTCAAGAGACCCAGTACTTC. The J gene is TRBJ2-5, the V gene TRBV7-9; the D gene is possibly TRBD2 (6 bases). Germline V gives CDR1 SEHNR, CDR2 FQNEAQ (reference sequence). The CDR3 spans 18 residues. V dropped 1 base and J dropped 2 bases, with 20 bases sitting between them.

This clonotype was observed many times. This sequence joins TRBV20-1 and TRBJ2-4, with a possible D match to TRBD1 (7 bases). This CDR3 is built from 13 residues. CDR1 is DFQATT, CDR2 SNEGSKA, per germline (reference sequence). Deletions cut 6 bases from V and 2 bases from J, with 11 bases between. Here the CDR3 reads CSAPGGPKNIQYF. The DNA of the CDR3 is TGCAGTGCCCCAGGGGGGCCCAAAAACATTCAGTACTTC.

This clonotype has a count of ten or more. The chain employs TRBV2 and TRBJ1-2, with D perhaps matching TRBD1 (6 bases). Trimming shortened V by 4 bases and J by 7 bases, and 13 bases separated the two germline ends. This CDR3 contains 13 residues. Germline CDR1 is SNHLY and CDR2 is FYNNEI. CDR3 in DNA: TGTGCCAGCAGTGTAGAGACAGGTTCTGGCTACACCTTC. Amino acid sequence: CASSVETGSGYTF.

The sample holds a few counts of this clonotype. V gene TRBV15 combines with J gene TRBJ2-5; 16 positions agree with TRBD2. Germline CDR1 LNHNV, CDR2 YYDKDF (reference sequence). The CDR3 extends over 21 amino acids. The ends lost 0 bases at V and 1 base at J; junction bases unmatched: 11. The CDR3 spells CATSRDLGGLAGGPLQETQYF. CDR3 nucleotides: TGTGCCACCAGCAGAGATCTGGGGGGACTAGCGGGGGGGCCCCTCCAAGAGACCCAGTACTTC.

Ten or more counts support this clonotype. The chain is built from TRBV12-3 or TRBV12-4 and TRBJ2-2; 14 bases map to TRBD2. CDR3 length equals 18 residues. After removal of 6 bases from V and 7 bases from J, the junction contained 13 bases not matched to a gene. The CDR3 is CASSSFRLAGGRGGELFF. CDR3 nucleotides: TGTGCCAGCAGCAGTTTCCGACTAGCGGGGGGGCGTGGCGGGGAGCTGTTTTTT.

The J gene is TRBJ1-1, the V gene TRBV30, with 8 bases that match TRBD1. The CDR3 contains 14 residues. Trimming removed 2 bases from V and 3 bases from J; junction bases left unmatched: 5. In germline, CDR1 is GTSNPN, CDR2 SVGIG (reference sequence). The CDR3 reads CAWSRQGTDTEAFF. CDR3 nucleotides: TGTGCCTGGAGTCGACAGGGGACGGACACTGAAGCTTTCTTT.

The table lists this clonotype with many counts. V gene TRBV28 combines with J gene TRBJ1-2; D gene uncertain. Germline loops: CDR1 MDHEN, CDR2 SYDVKM. V dropped 2 bases and J dropped 1 base, with 8 bases sitting between them. This CDR3 has 14 amino acids. The CDR3 sequence: CASSLNNRNYGYTF. The CDR3 nucleotides are TGTGCCAGCAGTTTAAACAATCGTAACTATGGCTACACCTTC.